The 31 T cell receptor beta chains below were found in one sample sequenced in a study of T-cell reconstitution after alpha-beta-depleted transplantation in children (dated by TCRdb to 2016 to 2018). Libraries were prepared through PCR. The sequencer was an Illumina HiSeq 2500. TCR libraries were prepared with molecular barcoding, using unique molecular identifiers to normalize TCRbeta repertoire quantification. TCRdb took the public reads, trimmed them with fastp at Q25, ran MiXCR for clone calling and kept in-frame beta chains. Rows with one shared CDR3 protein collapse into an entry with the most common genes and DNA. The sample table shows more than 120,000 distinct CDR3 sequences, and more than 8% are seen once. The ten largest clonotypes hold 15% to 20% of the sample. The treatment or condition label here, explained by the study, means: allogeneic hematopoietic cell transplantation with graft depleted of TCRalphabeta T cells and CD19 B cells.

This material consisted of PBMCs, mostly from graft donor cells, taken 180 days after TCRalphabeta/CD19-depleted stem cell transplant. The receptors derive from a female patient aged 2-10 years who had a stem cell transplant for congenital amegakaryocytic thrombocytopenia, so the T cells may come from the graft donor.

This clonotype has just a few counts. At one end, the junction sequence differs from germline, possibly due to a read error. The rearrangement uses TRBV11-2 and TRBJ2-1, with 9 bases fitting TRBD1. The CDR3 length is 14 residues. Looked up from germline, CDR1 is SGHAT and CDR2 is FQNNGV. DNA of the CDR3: TGTGCCAGCAGCTTACGGACAGGGGTCAATGGGCAGTTCTTC. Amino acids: CASSLRTGVNGQFF.

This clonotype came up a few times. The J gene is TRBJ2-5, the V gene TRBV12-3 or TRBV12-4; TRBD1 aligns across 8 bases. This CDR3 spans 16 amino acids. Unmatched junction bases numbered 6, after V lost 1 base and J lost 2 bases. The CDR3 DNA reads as TGTGCCAGCAGTTTAGGGGGCAGGGGGCCTCAAGAGACCCAGTACTTC. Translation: CASSLGGRGPQETQYF.

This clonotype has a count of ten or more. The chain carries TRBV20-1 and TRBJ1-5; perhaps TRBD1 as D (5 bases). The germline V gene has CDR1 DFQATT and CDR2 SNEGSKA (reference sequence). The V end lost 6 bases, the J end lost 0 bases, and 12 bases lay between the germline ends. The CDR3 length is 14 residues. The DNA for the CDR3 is TGCAGTGCATCGAAACAGGATAGCAATCAGCCCCAGCATTTT. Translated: CSASKQDSNQPQHF.

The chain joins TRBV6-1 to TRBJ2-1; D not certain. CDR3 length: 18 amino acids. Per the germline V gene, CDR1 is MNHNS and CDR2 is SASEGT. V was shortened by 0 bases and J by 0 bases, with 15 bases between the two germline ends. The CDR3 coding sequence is TGTGCCAGCAGTGAAGCGCTGGGCCGTTGGGTCTCCTACAATGAGCAGTTCTTC. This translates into CASSEALGRWVSYNEQFF.

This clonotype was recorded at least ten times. The CDR3 region has the DNA TGCGCCAGCAGCTTGGACGGGCGGACGAACACCGGGGAGCTGTTTTTT. Protein: CASSLDGRTNTGELFF. The rearrangement joins TRBV5-1 to TRBJ2-2; D gene uncertain. Trimming cost V 0 bases and J 0 bases, with 9 bases left between them. Per the germline V gene, CDR1 is SGHRS and CDR2 is YFSETQ. The CDR3 is made up of 16 amino acids.

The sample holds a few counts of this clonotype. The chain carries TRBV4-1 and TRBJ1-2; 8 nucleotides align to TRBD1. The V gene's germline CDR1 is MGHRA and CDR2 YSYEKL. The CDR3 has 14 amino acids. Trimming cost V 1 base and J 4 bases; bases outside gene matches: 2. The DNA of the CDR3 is TGCGCCAGCAGCCAAGCAGGGGGCCTCTATGGCTACACCTTC. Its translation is CASSQAGGLYGYTF.

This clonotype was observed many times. The CDR3: CASSSYGRGSTDTQYF. The CDR3 DNA is TGTGCCAGCAGTTCCTATGGGAGGGGAAGCACAGATACGCAGTATTTT. This sequence joins TRBV11-2 and TRBJ2-3; 7 nucleotides line up with TRBD2. Germline V gene sequence: CDR1 SGHAT, CDR2 FQNNGV. The CDR3 is 16 residues long. Trimming at V came to 6 bases and at J to 0 bases, leaving 9 bases not matched to a gene.

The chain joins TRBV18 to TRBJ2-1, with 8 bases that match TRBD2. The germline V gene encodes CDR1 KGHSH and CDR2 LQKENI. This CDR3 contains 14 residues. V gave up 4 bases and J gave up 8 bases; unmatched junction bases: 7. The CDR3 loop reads CASSRRSGSDEQFF. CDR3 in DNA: TGTGCCAGCTCACGGCGGAGCGGGAGTGATGAGCAGTTCTTC.

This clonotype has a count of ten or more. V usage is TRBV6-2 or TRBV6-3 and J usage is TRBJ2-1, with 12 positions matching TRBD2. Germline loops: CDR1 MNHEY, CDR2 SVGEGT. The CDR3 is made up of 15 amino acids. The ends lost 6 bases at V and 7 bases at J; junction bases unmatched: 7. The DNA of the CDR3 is TGTGCCAGCAGCCCCTCGGGACTAGCGGGTAATGAGCAGTTCTTC. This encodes CASSPSGLAGNEQFF.

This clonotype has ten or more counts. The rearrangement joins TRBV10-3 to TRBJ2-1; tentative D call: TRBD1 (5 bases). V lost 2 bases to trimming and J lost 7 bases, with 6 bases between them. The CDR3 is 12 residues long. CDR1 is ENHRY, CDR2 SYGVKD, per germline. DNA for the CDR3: TGTGCCATCAGTGAGCAGGGAAATGAGCAGTTCTTC. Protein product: CAISEQGNEQFF.

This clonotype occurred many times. CDR3 in amino acids: CASSFRDTNTGELFF. CDR3 DNA sequence: TGCGCCAGCAGCTTTCGGGACACAAACACCGGGGAGCTGTTTTTT. This chain joins TRBV5-1 and TRBJ2-2, with a weak D call TRBD1 (6 bases). This CDR3 is built from 15 residues. Trimming stripped 2 bases from V and 2 bases from J, with 10 bases between. CDR1 is SGHRS and CDR2 is YFSETQ in the germline V gene.

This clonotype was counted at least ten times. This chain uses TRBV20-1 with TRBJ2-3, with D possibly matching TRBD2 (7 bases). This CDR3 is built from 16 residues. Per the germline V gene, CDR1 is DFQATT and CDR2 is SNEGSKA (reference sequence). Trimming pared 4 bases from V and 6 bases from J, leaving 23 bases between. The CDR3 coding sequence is TGCAGTGCTAACCTTTTGGGGGGGGCTCGGGGGGATACGCAGTATTTT. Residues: CSANLLGGARGDTQYF.

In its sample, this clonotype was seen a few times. Here the CDR3 DNA reads TGTGCCTGGAACGACAGGGGTAGCTACACCTTC. Protein product: CAWNDRGSYTF. V is TRBV30 and J is TRBJ1-2; 8 bases map to TRBD1. Germline V gene lookup returns CDR1 GTSNPN and CDR2 SVGIG (reference sequence). The CDR3 is made up of 11 amino acids. Unmatched junction bases numbered 4, after V lost 4 bases and J lost 9 bases.

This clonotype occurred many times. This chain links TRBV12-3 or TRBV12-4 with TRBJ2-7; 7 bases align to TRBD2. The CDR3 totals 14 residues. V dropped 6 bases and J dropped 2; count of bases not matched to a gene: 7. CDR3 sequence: CASSGGGDPYEQYF. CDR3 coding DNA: TGTGCCAGCAGCGGGGGAGGGGATCCCTACGAGCAGTACTTC.

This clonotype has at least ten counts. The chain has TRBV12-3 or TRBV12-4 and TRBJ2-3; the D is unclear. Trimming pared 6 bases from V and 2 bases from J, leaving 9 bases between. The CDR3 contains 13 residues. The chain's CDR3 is CASSYLPTDTQYF. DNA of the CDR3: TGTGCCAGCAGCTATCTACCCACAGATACGCAGTATTTT.

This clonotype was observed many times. CDR3 DNA sequence: TGTGCCAGCAGCAAGGGAGGTATTGACAGGCAATCTCTGGGGGCCAACGTCCTGACTTTC. Its translation: CASSKGGIDRQSLGANVLTF. The chain has TRBV21-1 and TRBJ2-6; TRBD1 is the table's D call and was not checked against the DNA. TRBV21-1 is a documented pseudogene. The CDR3 loop spans 20 amino acids.

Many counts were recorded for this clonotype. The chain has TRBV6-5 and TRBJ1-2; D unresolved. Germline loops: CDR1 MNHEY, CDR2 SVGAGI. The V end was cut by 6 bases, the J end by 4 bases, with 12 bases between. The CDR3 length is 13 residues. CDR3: CASRRDGSYGYTF. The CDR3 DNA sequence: TGTGCCAGCAGACGAGACGGATCCTATGGCTACACCTTC.

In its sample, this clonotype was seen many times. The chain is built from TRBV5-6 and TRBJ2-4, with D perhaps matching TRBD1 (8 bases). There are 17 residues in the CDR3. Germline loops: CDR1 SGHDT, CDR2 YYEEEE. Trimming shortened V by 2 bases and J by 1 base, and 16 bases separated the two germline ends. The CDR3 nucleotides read TGTGCCAGCAGCTTCTTTGACAGGGGAGGGGCCAAAAACATTCAGTACTTC. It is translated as CASSFFDRGGAKNIQYF.

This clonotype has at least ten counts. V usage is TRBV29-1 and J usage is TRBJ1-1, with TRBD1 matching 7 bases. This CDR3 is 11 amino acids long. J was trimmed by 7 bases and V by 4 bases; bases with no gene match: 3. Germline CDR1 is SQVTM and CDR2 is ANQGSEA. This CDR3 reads CSVGRDSEAFF. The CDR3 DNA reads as TGCAGCGTTGGGAGGGACAGTGAAGCTTTCTTT.

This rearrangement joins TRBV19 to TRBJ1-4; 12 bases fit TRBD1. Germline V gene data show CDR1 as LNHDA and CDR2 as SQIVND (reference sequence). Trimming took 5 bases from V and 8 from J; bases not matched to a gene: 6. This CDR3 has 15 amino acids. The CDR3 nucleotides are TGTGCCAGTAGTGGGACAGGGGGCGTCCGCGAAAAACTGTTTTTT. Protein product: CASSGTGGVREKLFF.

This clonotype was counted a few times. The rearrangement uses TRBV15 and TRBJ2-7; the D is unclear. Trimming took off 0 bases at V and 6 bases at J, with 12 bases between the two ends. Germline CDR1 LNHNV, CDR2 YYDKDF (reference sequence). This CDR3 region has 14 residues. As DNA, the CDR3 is TGTGCCACCAGCAGAGACCCTGCGGCCGGCGAGCAGTACTTC. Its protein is CATSRDPAAGEQYF.

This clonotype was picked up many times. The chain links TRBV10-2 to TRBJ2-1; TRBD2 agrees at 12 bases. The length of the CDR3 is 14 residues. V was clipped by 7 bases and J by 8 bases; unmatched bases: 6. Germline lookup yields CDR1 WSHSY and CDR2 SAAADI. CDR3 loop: CASKTSGSSDEQFF. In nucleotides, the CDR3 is TGCGCCAGCAAGACTAGCGGGAGTAGCGATGAGCAGTTCTTC.

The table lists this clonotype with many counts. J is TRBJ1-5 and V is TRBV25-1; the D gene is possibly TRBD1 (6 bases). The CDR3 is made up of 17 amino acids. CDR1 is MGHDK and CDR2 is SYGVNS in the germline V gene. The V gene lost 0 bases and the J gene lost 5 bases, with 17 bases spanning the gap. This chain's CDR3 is CASSEYPRTEKDQPQHF. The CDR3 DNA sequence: TGTGCCAGCAGTGAATACCCCAGGACAGAAAAGGATCAGCCCCAGCATTTT.

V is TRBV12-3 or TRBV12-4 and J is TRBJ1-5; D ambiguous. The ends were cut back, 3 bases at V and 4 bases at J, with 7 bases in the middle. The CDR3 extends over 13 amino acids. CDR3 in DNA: TGTGCCAGCAGTTTCCAGGAGAATCAGCCCCAGCATTTT. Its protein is CASSFQENQPQHF.

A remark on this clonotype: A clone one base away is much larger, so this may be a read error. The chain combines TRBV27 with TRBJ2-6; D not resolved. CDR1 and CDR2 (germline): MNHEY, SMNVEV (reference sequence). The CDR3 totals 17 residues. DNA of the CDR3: TGTGCCACCAGTTTTCGGAGTAAGGGTTTCGGGGCCAACGTCCTGACTTTC. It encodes CATSFRSKGFGANVLTF.

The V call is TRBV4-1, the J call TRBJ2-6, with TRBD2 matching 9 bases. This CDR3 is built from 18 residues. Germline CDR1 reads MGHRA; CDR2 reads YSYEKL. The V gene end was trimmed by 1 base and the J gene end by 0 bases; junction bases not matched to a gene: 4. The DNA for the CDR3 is TGCGCCAGCAGCCAAGGGCTAGCGGGAACCTCTGGGGCCAACGTCCTGACTTTC. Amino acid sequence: CASSQGLAGTSGANVLTF.

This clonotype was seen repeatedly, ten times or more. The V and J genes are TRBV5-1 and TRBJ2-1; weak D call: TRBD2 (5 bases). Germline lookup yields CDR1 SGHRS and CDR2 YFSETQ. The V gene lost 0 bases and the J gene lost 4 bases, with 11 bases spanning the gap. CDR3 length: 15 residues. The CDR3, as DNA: TGCGCCAGCAGCTTGGATCTAGCAGGATACAATGAGCAGTTCTTC. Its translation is CASSLDLAGYNEQFF.

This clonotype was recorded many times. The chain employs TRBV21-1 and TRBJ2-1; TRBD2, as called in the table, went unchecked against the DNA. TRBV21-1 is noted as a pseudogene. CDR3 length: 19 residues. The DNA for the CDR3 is TGTGCCAGCAGCTCTTGGGGGATAGCGGGGTCCTGCTCCTACAATGAGCAGTTCTTC. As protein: CASSSWGIAGSCSYNEQFF.

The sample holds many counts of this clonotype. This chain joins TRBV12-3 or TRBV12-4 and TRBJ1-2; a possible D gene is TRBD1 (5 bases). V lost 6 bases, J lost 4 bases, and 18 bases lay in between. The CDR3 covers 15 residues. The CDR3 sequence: CASSRLTQGAYGYTF. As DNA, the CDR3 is TGTGCCAGCAGCCGTCTTACGCAAGGGGCCTATGGCTACACCTTC.

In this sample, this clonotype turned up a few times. CDR3 nucleotide sequence: TGTGCCAGCAGGGCCTGGGGGACTGAAGCTTTCTTT. It yields the protein CASRAWGTEAFF. The chain joins TRBV6-5 to TRBJ1-1, with D maybe TRBD1 (5 bases). Germline values: CDR1 MNHEY, CDR2 SVGAGI. V gave up 6 bases and J gave up 5 bases, with 10 bases separating them. The CDR3 runs 12 residues.

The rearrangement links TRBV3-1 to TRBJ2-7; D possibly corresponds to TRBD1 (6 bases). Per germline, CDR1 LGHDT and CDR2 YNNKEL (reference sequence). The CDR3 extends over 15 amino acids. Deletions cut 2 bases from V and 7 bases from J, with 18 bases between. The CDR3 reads CASSQNLTGLREQYF. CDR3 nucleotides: TGTGCCAGCAGCCAAAACCTGACAGGATTGAGGGAGCAGTACTTC.